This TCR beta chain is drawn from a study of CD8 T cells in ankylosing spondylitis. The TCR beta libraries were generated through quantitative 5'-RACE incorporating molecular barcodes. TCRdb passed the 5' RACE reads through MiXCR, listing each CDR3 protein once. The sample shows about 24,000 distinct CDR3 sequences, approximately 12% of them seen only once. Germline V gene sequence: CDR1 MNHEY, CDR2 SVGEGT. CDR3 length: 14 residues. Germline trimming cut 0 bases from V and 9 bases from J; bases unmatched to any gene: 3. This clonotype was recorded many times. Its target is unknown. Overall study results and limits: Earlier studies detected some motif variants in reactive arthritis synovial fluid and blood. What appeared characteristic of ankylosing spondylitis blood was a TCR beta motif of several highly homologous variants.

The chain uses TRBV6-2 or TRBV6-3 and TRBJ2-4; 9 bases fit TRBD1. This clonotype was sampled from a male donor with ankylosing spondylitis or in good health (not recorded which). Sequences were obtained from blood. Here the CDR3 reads CASSYSSTGGIQYF. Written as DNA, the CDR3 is TGTGCCAGCAGTTACTCCTCGACAGGGGGCATTCAGTACTTC.